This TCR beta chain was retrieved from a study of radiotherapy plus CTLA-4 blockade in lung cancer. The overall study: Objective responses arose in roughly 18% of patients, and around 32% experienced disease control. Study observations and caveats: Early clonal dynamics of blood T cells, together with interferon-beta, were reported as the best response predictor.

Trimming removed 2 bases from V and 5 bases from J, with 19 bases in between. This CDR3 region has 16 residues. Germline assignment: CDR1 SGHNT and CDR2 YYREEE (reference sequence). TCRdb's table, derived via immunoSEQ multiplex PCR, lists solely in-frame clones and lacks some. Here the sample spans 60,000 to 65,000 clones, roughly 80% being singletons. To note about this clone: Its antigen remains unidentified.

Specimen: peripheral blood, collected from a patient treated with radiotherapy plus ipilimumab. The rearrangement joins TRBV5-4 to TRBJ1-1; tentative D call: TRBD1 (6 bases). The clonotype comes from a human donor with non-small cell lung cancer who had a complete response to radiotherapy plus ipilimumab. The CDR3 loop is CASSFSRGLRDTEAFF. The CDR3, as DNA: TGTGCCAGCAGCTTCTCCAGGGGCCTGAGGGATACTGAAGCTTTCTTT.